Listed here is a single T cell receptor (beta chain). The entry originates in a study of control samples from healthy donors and cancer patients. Trimming shortened V by 1 base and J by 2 bases, and 7 bases separated the two germline ends. The CDR3 spans 14 residues. Germline values: CDR1 KGHDR, CDR2 SFDVKD. Assay used: immunoSEQ multiplex PCR; TCRdb lists only in-frame clones, some missing. The sample shows over 100,000 clones, 70% to 90% of them seen only once. The sample taken for sequencing was blood. The TCR originated in a man in his forties or fifties in good health. The chain uses TRBV24-1 and TRBJ1-2, with no clear D. DNA of the CDR3: TGTGCCACCAGTGATTTTAGGGTAAACTATGGCTACACCTTC. Residues: CATSDFRVNYGYTF.